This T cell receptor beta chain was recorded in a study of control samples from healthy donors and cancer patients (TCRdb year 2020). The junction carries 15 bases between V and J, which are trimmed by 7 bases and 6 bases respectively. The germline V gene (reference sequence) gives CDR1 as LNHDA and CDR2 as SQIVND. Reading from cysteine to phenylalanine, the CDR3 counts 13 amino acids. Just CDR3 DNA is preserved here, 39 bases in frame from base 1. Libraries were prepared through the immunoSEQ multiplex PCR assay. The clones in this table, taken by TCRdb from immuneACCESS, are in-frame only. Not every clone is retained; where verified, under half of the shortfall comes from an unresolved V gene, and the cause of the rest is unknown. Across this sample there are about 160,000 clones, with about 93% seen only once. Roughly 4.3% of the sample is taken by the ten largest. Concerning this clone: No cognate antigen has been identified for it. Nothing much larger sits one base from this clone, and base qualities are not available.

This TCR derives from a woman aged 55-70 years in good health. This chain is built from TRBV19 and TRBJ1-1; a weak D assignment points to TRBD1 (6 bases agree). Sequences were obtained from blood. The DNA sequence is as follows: TGTGCCAGTAACGACAGGTCAAGGGCTGAAGCTTTCTTT. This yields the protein CASNDRSRAEAFF.